One T cell receptor (beta chain) is described in this entry. This sample is drawn from a study of blood T cell repertoires in COVID-19. On the study more broadly: Donors in the United States, Italy and Spain gave samples during acute or convalescent COVID-19.

Original analysis: By means of reference gene primer amplification, nucleated cell counts were estimated. Assay used: immunoSEQ multiplex PCR; TCRdb lists only in-frame clones, some missing. The DNA gave D and trimming, while V, J and clone size come from that table. The data hold 200,000 or so clones, with around 84% observed a single time. Germline V gene sequence: CDR1 MNHEY, CDR2 SVGEGT. Trimming pared 4 bases from V and 5 bases from J, leaving 20 bases between. The CDR3 is 16 residues long. The receptor was isolated from a human donor in a cohort sampled during active COVID-19. The material sequenced was peripheral blood. The chain combines TRBV6-2 or TRBV6-3 with TRBJ2-5; TRBD1 might be the D (6 bases). The CDR3 DNA reads TGTGCCAGCAGTTCGAAGTACGGACAGATGTGGGAGACCCAGTACTTC. Encoded protein: CASSSKYGQMWETQYF.